This TCR beta chain was retrieved from a study of T cells in Graves' hyperthyroidism and ophthalmopathy. Study-level background: Upon initial diagnosis and before any treatment, peripheral blood was collected.

On this clonotype: One junction end disagrees with the germline gene, perhaps due to a read error.

Regions amplified from RNA transcripts were the TCR beta CDR3 regions. A first-round RT-PCR of the TCR CDR3 used the HTBI primer set. TCRdb recomputed calls from the multiplex PCR reads with MiXCR, one row per CDR3 protein. The table shows fewer than 900,000 distinct CDR3 sequences, with about 15% occurring only once. The CDR3 runs to 15 residues. Looked up from germline, CDR1 is SEHNR and CDR2 is FQNEAQ (reference sequence). Sequenced sample: blood. V is TRBV7-9 and J is TRBJ2-3; 9 nucleotides line up with TRBD2. This clonotype originated in a man aged 18 to 35 with Graves' hyperthyroidism. CDR3 bases: TGTGCCGGCAGCTTAGCGGGAGCTAGCACAGATACGCAGTATTTT. It encodes CAGSLAGASTDTQYF. The full variable domain, rest sourced from reference TRBV7-9 and TRBJ2-3, is DTGVSQNPRHKITKRGQNVTFRCDPISEHNRLYWYRQTLGQGPEFLTYFQNEAQLEKSRLLSDRFSAERPKGSFSTLEIQRTEQGDSAMYLCAGSLAGASTDTQYFGPGTRLTVL.